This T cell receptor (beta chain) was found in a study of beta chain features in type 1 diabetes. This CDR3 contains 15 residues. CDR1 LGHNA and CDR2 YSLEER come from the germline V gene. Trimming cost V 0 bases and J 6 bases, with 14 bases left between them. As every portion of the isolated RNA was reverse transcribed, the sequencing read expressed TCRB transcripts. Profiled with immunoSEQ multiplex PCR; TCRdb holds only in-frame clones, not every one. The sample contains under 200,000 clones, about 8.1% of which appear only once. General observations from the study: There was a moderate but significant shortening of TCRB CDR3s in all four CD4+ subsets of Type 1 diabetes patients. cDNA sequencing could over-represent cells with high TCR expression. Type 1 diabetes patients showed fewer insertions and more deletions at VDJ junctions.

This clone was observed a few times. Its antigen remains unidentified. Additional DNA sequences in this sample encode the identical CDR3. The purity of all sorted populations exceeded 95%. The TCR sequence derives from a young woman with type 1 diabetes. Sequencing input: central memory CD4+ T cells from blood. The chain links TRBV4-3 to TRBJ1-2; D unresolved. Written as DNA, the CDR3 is TGCGCCAGCAGCCAAGATTCTCGGGGAAGGGATGGCTACACCTTC. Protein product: CASSQDSRGRDGYTF.